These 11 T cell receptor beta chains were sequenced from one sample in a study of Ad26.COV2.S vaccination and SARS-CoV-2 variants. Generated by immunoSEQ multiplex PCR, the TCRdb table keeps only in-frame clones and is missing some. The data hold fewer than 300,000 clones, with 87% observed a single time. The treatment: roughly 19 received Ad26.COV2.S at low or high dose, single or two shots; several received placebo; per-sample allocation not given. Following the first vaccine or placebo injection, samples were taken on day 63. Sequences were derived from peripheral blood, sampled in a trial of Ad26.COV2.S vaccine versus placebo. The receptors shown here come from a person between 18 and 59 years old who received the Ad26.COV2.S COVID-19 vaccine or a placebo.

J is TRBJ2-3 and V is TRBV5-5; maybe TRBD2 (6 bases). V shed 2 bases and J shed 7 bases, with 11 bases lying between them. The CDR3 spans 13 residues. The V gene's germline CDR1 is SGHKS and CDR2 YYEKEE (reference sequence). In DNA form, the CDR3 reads TGTGCCAGCAGCTTTCCAGGGAGGAATACGCAGTATTTT. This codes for CASSFPGRNTQYF.

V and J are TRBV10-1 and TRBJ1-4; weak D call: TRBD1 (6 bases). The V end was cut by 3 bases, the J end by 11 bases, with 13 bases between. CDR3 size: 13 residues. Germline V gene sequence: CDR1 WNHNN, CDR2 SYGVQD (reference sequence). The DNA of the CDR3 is TGCGCCAGCAGTGATACAGGGTGGGTGAAACTGTTTTTT. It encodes CASSDTGWVKLFF.

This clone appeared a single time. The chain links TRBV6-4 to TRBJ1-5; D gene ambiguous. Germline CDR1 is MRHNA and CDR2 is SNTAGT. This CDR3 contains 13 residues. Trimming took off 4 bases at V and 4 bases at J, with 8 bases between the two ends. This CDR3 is CASSVSLNQPQHF. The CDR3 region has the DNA TGTGCCAGCAGTGTGTCACTGAATCAGCCCCAGCATTTT.

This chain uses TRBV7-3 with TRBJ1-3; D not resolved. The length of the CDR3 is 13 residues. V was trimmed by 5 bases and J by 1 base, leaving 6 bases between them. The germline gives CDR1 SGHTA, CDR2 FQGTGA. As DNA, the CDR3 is TGTGCCAGCAGCCCCAAATCTGGAAACACCATATATTTT. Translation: CASSPKSGNTIYF.

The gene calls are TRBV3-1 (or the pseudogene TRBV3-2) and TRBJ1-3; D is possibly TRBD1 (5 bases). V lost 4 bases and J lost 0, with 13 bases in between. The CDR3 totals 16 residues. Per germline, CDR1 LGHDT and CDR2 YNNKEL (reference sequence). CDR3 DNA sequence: TGTGCCAGCAGCCCTTGGGACGGGGGCTCTGGAAACACCATATATTTT. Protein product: CASSPWDGGSGNTIYF.

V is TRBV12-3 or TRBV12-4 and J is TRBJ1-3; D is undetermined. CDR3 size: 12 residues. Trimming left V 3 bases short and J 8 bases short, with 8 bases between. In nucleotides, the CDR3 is TGTGCCAGCAGTTTGGCACTAGACACCATATATTTT. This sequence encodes CASSLALDTIYF.

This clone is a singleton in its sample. DNA for the CDR3: TGTGCCAGCAGCTTAAGGGGGGGCAGATCCTACGAGCGGCAGTACTTC. It codes for CASSLRGGRSYERQYF. The chain combines TRBV7-6 with TRBJ2-7; a possible D gene is TRBD2 (7 bases). The V gene's germline CDR1 is SGHVS and CDR2 FNYEAQ. V dropped 2 bases and J dropped 9 bases, with 23 bases sitting between them. The CDR3 is made up of 16 amino acids.

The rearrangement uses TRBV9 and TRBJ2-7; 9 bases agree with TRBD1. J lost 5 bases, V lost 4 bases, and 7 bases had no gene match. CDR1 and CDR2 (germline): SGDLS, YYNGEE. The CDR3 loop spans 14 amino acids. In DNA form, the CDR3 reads TGTGCCAGCAGCTCTGACAGGGGGAAGAACGAGCAGTACTTC. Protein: CASSSDRGKNEQYF.

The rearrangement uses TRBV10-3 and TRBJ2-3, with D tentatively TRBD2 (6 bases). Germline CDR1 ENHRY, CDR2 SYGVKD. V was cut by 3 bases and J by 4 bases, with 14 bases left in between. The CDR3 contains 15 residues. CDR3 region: CAISDGAGYPDTQYF. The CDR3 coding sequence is TGTGCCATCAGTGATGGAGCGGGCTATCCAGATACGCAGTATTTT.

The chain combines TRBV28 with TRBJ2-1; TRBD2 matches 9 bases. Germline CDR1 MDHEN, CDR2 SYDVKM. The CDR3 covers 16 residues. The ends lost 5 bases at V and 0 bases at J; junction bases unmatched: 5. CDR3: CASSVGGGGSYNEQFF. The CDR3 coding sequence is TGTGCCAGCAGTGTAGGCGGGGGGGGCTCCTACAATGAGCAGTTCTTC. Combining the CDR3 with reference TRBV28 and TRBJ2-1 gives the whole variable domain DVKVTQSSRYLVKRTGEKVFLECVQDMDHENMFWYRQDPGLGLRLIYFSYDVKMKEKGDIPEGYSVSREKKERFSLILESASTNQTSMYLCASSVGGGGSYNEQFFGPGTRLTVL.

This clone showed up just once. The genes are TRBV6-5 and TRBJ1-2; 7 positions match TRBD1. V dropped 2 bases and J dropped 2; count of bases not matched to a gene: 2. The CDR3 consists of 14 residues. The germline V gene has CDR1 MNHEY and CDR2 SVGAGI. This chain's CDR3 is CASSYRGGNYGYTF. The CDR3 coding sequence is TGTGCCAGCAGTTACCGAGGGGGCAACTATGGCTACACCTTC.